Following are 5 T cell receptor beta chains from one sample sequenced in a study of blood T cell repertoires in COVID-19. The data were produced by immunoSEQ multiplex PCR, yet TCRdb's version contains in-frame clones alone and is incomplete. The table includes 52,000 or so clones, roughly nine tenths detected once. Sequencing used peripheral blood. The origin of the receptors is a woman of 80 years or more with acute or convalescent COVID-19.

The genes are TRBV15 and TRBJ1-3; weak D call: TRBD1 (6 bases). The CDR3 runs to 18 residues. Trimming shortened V by 0 bases and J by 0 bases, and 15 bases separated the two germline ends. Germline CDR1 is LNHNV and CDR2 is YYDKDF (reference sequence). The CDR3 DNA sequence: TGTGCCACCAGCAGAGATCCCGGGGGGCCACTCTCTGGAAACACCATATATTTT. It is translated as CATSRDPGGPLSGNTIYF.

The genes are TRBV12-5 and TRBJ2-2; 13 bases align to TRBD2. The CDR3 has 21 residues. Trimming cost V 6 bases and J 4 bases; bases outside gene matches: 20. CDR1 and CDR2 from the germline V gene are LGHNT and FRNRAP. The CDR3: CASGSNVPRTSGRWTTGELFF. The CDR3 region has the DNA TGTGCTAGTGGCTCTAACGTACCAAGGACTAGCGGGAGATGGACCACCGGGGAGCTGTTTTTT.

This sequence joins TRBV18 and TRBJ1-2; 9 positions match TRBD1. There are 15 residues in the CDR3. Germline lookup yields CDR1 KGHSH and CDR2 LQKENI. With 7 bases clipped from V and 3 bases from J, the junction kept 9 bases outside the gene matches. CDR3 nucleotides: TGTGCCAGCTTTACCGGGACAGGGAGTGACTATGGCTACACCTTC. Protein sequence: CASFTGTGSDYGYTF.

CDR3: CASSRAGLNTGELFF. CDR3 nucleotide sequence: TGTGCCAGCAGTCGAGCGGGCCTCAACACCGGGGAGCTGTTTTTT. V is TRBV6-5 and J is TRBJ2-2, with D perhaps matching TRBD2 (6 bases). The CDR3 runs to 15 residues. Germline CDR1 and CDR2: MNHEY and SVGAGI. V was cut by 5 bases and J by 2 bases, with 12 bases left in between.

This sequence joins TRBV4-2 and TRBJ1-4; no definite D call. The V gene's germline CDR1 is LGHNA and CDR2 YNFKEQ. CDR3 length: 17 residues. The V and J ends lost 0 bases and 2 bases respectively, with 13 bases between them. CDR3 coding DNA: TGTGCCAGCAGCCAAGATCCGGACGGCGGGACTAATGAAAAACTGTTTTTT. It is translated as CASSQDPDGGTNEKLFF.